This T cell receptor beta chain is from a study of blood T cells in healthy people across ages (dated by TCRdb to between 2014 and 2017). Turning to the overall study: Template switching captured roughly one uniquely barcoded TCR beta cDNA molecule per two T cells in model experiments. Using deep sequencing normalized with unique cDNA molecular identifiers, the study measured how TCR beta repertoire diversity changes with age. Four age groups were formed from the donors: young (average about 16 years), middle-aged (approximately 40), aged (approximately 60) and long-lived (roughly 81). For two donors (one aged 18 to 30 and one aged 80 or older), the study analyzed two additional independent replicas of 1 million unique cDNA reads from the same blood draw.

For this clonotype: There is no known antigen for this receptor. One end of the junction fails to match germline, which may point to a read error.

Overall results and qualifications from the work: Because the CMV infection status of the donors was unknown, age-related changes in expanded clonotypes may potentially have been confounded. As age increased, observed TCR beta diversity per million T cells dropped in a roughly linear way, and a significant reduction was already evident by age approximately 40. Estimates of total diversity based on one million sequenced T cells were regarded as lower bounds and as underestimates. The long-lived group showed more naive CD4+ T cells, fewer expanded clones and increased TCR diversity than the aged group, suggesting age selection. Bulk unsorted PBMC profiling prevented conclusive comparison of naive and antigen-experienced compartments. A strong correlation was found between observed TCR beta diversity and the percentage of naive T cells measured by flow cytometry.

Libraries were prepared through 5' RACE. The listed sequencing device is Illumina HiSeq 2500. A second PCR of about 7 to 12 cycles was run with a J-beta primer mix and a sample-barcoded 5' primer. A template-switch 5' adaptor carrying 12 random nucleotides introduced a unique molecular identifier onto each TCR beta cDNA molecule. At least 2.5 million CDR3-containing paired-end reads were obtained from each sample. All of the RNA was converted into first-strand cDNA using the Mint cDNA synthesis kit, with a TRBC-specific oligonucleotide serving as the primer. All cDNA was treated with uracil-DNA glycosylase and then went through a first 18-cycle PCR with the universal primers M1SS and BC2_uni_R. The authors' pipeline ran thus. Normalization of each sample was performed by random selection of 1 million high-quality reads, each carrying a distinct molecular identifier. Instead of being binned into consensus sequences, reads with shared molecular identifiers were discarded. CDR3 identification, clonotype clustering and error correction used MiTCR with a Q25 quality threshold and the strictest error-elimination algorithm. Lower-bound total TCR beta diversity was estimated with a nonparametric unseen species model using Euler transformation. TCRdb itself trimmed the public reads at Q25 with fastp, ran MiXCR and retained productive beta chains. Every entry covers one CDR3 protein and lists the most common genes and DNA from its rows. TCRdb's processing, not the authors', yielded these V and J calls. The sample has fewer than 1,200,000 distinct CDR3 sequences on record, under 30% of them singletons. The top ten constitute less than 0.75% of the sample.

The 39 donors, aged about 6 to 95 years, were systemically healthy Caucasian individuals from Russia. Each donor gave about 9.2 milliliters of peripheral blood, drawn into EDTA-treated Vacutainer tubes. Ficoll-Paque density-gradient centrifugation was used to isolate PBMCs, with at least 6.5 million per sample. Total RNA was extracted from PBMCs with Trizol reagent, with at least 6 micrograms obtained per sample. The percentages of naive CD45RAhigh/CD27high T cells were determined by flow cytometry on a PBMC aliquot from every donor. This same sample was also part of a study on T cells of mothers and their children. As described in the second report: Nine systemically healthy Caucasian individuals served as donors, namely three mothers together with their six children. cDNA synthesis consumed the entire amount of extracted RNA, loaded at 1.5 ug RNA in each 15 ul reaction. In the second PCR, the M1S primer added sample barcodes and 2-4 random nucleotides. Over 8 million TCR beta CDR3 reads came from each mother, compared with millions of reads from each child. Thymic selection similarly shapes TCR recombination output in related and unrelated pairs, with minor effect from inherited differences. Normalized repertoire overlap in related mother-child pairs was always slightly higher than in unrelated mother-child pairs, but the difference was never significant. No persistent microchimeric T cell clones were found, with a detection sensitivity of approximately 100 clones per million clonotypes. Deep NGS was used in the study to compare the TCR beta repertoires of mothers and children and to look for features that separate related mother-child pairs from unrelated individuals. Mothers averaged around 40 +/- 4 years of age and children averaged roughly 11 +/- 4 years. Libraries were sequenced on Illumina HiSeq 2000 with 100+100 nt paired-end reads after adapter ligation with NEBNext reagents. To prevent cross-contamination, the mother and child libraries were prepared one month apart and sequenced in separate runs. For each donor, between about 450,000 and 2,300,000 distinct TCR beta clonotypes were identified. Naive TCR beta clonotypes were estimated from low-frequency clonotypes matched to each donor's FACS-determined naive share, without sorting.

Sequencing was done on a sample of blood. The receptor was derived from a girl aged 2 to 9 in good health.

This receptor has the CDR3 CASGQDRGATPYEQYF. The sequenced DNA: TGCGCCAGCGGCCAAGATAGAGGTGCAACGCCTTACGAGCAGTACTTC. The rearranged chain carries TRBV4-3 and TRBJ2-7; no D segment can be confidently identified. In the germline V gene, CDR1 corresponds to LGHNA and CDR2 to YSLEER. From the cysteine through the phenylalanine, the CDR3 covers 16 amino acids. The kept DNA is CDR3 alone, 48 bases in frame from the first base.